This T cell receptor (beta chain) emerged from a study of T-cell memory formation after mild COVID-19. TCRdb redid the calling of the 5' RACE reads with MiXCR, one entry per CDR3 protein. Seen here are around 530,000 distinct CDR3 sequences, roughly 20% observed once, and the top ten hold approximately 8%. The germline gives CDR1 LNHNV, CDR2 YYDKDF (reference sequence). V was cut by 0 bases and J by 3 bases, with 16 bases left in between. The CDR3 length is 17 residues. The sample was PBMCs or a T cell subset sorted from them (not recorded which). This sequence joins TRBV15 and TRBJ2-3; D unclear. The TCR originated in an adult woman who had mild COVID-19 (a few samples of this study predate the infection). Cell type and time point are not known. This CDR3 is CATSRDLLSVKTDTQYF. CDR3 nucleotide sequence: TGTGCCACCAGCAGAGATCTCCTTTCTGTTAAAACAGATACGCAGTATTTT.